This TCR beta chain was sequenced in a study of blood T cell repertoires in COVID-19. Across the whole study: There were acute and convalescent COVID-19 samples, and they came from the United States, Italy and Spain.

Ages ranged from about 18 to 89 years, with residence in some 25 US areas. TCRdb's copy holds only in-frame clones and misses some; the assay was immunoSEQ multiplex PCR. The sample records 130,000 to 150,000 clones, roughly 84% being singletons. The receptor was isolated from a man aged 35 to 55 with acute COVID-19. The sequencing input was PBMCs or T cells enriched from blood (not recorded which).

The CDR3 region is CASSLGQGWHEQYF. The CDR3 DNA follows: TGTGCCAGCAGTTTGGGACAGGGCTGGCACGAGCAGTACTTC. V usage is TRBV28 and J usage is TRBJ2-7; 9 nucleotides match TRBD1. CDR3 length: 14 amino acids. V lost 3 bases to trimming and J lost 5 bases; unmatched junction nucleotides: 5. Germline V gene lookup returns CDR1 MDHEN and CDR2 SYDVKM.